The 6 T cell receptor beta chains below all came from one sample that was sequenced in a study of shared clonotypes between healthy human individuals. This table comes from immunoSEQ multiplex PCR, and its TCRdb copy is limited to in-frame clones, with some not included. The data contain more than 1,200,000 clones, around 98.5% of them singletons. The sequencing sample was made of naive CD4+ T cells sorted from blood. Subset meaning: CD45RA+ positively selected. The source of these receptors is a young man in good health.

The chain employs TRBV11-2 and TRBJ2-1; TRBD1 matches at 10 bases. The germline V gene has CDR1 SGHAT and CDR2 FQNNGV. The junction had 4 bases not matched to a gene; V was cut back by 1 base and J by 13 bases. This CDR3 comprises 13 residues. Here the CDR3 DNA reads TGTGCCAGCAGCTTAGGGGACAGGGGCCCCCAGTTCTTC. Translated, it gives CASSLGDRGPQFF.

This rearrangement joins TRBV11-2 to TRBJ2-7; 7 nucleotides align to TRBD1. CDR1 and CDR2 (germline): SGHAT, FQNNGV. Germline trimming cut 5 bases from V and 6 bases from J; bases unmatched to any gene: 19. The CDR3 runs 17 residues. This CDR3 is CASSLHVRQGMTGEQYF. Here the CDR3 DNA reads TGTGCCAGCAGCCTTCATGTACGACAGGGCATGACAGGCGAGCAGTACTTC. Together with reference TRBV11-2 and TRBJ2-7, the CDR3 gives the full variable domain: EAGVAQSPRYKIIEKRQSVAFWCNPISGHATLYWYQQILGQGPKLLIQFQNNGVVDDSQLPKDRFSAERLKGVDSTLKIQPAKLEDSAVYLCASSLHVRQGMTGEQYFGPGTRLTVT.

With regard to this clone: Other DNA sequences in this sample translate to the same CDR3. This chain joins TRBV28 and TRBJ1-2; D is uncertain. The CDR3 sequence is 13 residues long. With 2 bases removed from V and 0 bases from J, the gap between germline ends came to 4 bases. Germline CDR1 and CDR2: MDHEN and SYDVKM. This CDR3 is CASSLGPNYGYTF. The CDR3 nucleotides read TGTGCCAGCAGTTTAGGACCTAACTATGGCTACACCTTC.

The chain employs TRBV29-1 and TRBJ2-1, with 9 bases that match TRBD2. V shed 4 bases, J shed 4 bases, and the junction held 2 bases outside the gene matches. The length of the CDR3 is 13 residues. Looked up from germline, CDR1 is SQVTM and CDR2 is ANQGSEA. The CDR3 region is CSVVLAGYNEQFF. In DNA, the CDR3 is TGCAGCGTTGTTCTAGCGGGATACAATGAGCAGTTCTTC.

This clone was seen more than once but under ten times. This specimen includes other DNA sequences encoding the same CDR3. The CDR3 DNA reads TGTGCCAGTAGTCAGGGCTCTGGGGCCAACGTCCTGACTTTC. Protein sequence: CASSQGSGANVLTF. This rearrangement joins TRBV19 to TRBJ2-6; D might be TRBD1 (5 bases). Per the germline V gene, CDR1 is LNHDA and CDR2 is SQIVND (reference sequence). Trimming cost V 5 bases and J 0 bases, with 5 bases left between them. The length of the CDR3 is 14 residues. Drawing the rest from reference TRBV19 and TRBJ2-6, the complete variable domain is DGGITQSPKYLFRKEGQNVTLSCEQNLNHDAMYWYRQDPGQGLRLIYYSQIVNDFQKGDIAEGYSVSREKKESFPLTVTSAQKNPTAFYLCASSQGSGANVLTFGAGSRLTVL.

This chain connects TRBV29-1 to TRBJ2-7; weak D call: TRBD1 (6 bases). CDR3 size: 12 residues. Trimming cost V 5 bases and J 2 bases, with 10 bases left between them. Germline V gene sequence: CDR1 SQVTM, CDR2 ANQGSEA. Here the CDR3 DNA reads TGCAGCGTTTCGGACAGAACCTACGAGCAGTACTTC. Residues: CSVSDRTYEQYF.